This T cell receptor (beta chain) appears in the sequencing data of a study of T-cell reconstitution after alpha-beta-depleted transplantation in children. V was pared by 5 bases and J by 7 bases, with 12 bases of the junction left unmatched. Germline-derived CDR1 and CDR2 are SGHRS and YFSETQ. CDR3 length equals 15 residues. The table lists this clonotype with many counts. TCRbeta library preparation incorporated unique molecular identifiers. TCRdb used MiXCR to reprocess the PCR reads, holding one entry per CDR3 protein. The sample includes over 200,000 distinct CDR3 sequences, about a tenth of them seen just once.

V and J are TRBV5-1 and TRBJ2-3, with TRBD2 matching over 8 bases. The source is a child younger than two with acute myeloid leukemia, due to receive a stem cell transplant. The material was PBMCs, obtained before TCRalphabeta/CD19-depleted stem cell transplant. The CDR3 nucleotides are TGCGCCAGCAGTTCAATAGCGGGATCGACCAATACGCAGTATTTT. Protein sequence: CASSSIAGSTNTQYF.